The 10 T cell receptor beta chains presented below share a single source sample, sequenced in a study of T cell changes during pregnancy in multiple sclerosis. The repertoire was sequenced with immunoSEQ multiplex PCR; TCRdb's copy has only in-frame clones and lacks some. The data hold under 100,000 clones, with about 95% observed a single time. This material consisted of peripheral blood, taken in the third trimester of pregnancy. The receptor source for this set is a female donor with multiple sclerosis, enrolled in a pregnancy study.

The genes are TRBV6-5 and TRBJ2-5; possibly TRBD1 for D (5 bases). This CDR3 is built from 16 residues. With 0 bases removed from V and 8 bases from J, the gap between germline ends came to 19 bases. Per germline, CDR1 MNHEY and CDR2 SVGAGI. This CDR3 is CASSYSHLQGAGTQYF. CDR3 coding DNA: TGTGCCAGCAGTTACTCTCATCTTCAGGGCGCAGGAACCCAGTACTTC.

The chain is built from TRBV6-5 and TRBJ2-3, with D tentatively TRBD1 (6 bases). Germline V CDR1 and CDR2: MNHEY, SVGAGI. The CDR3 has 14 residues. Trimming took off 0 bases at V and 9 bases at J, with 13 bases between the two ends. The CDR3 sequence: CASSYSPDRTTQYF. For the CDR3, the DNA is TGTGCCAGCAGTTACTCCCCAGACAGGACAACGCAGTATTTT.

This clone was observed a single time. This rearrangement joins TRBV29-1 to TRBJ1-2, with 9 bases identical to TRBD1. Germline CDR1 and CDR2: SQVTM and ANQGSEA. Trimming at V came to 3 bases and at J to 3 bases, leaving 5 bases not matched to a gene. CDR3 size: 14 residues. Here the CDR3 DNA reads TGCAGCGTTGACCCGTGGACAGGGGACTATGGCTACACCTTC. The encoded protein is CSVDPWTGDYGYTF.

CDR3 sequence reads: CASSLDRGNEKLFF. In nucleotides, the CDR3 is TGTGCCAGCAGCTTAGACAGGGGGAATGAAAAACTGTTTTTT. The chain uses TRBV7-8 and TRBJ1-4; TRBD1 aligns across 8 bases. This CDR3 has 14 amino acids. Germline CDR1 is SGHVS and CDR2 is FQNEAQ. V shed 1 base and J 5 bases; nucleotides not matched to a gene: 0.

V gene TRBV4-2 combines with J gene TRBJ1-2; 11 bases are shared with TRBD1. This CDR3 is built from 14 residues. After removal of 1 base from V and 6 bases from J, the junction contained 1 base not matched to a gene. CDR1 and CDR2 (germline): LGHNA, YNFKEQ. CDR3 region: CASSQGTGGDGYTF. CDR3 nucleotide sequence: TGTGCCAGCAGCCAAGGGACAGGGGGCGATGGCTACACCTTC.

V usage is TRBV6-5 and J usage is TRBJ2-1, with TRBD2 identical over 7 bases. The CDR3 extends over 15 amino acids. CDR1 and CDR2 from the germline V gene are MNHEY and SVGAGI. V lost 8 bases and J lost 7; bases outside the gene matches: 14. The CDR3 coding sequence is TGTGCCAGCCGAACCACTTTGGGACTACCGAATGAGCAGTTCTTC. Residues: CASRTTLGLPNEQFF.

The V gene is TRBV14, the J gene TRBJ2-5; weak D call: TRBD1 (5 bases). The V end was cut by 1 base, the J end by 5 bases, with 8 bases between. Germline CDR1 is SGHDN and CDR2 is FVKESK. CDR3 size: 13 residues. CDR3 protein: CASSQGGAETQYF. The CDR3 nucleotides read TGTGCCAGCAGCCAAGGGGGCGCGGAGACCCAGTACTTC.

The CDR3 reads CASSSLRDRSLFGYGYTF. The CDR3 DNA sequence: TGTGCCAGCAGCTCACTCCGGGACAGGAGCCTCTTTGGTTATGGCTACACCTTC. This sequence joins TRBV11-2 and TRBJ1-2; TRBD1 aligns across 8 bases. Germline V CDR1 and CDR2: SGHAT, FQNNGV. The CDR3 has 18 amino acids. J was trimmed by 5 bases and V by 4 bases; bases with no gene match: 18.

The V gene is TRBV30, the J gene TRBJ2-7; 9 bases agree with TRBD1. Unmatched junction bases numbered 5, after V lost 2 bases and J lost 3 bases. The CDR3 runs 14 residues. Germline values: CDR1 GTSNPN, CDR2 SVGIG (reference sequence). As DNA, the CDR3 is TGTGCCTGGAGTCGACGGGACAGGGTCTACGAGCAGTACTTC. This encodes CAWSRRDRVYEQYF. The entire variable domain, with the rest obtained from reference TRBV30 and TRBJ2-7, is as follows: SQTIHQWPATLVQPVGSPLSLECTVEGTSNPNLYWYRQAAGRGLQLLFYSVGIGQISSEVPQNLSASRPQDRQFILSSKKLLLSDSGFYLCAWSRRDRVYEQYFGPGTRLTVT.

The genes are TRBV2 and TRBJ1-1; TRBD1 matches 7 bases. J gave up 3 bases and V 3 bases, and 1 base lay outside the gene matches. CDR1 is SNHLY, CDR2 FYNNEI, per germline. CDR3 length: 13 residues. Here the CDR3 reads CASSDGTDTEAFF. CDR3 sequence (DNA): TGTGCCAGCAGTGATGGGACAGACACTGAAGCTTTCTTT.